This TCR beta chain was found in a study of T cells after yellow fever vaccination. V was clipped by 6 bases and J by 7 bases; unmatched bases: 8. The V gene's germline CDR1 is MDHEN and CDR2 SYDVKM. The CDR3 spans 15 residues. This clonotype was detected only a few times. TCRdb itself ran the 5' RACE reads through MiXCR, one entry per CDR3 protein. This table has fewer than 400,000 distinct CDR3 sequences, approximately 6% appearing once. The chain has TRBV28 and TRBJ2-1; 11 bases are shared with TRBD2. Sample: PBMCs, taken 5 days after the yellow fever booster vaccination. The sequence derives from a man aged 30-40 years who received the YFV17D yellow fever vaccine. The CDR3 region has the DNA TGTGCCAGCAGGGTAGCGGGAGGGCCTCGAAATGAGCAGTTCTTC. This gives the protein CASRVAGGPRNEQFF.